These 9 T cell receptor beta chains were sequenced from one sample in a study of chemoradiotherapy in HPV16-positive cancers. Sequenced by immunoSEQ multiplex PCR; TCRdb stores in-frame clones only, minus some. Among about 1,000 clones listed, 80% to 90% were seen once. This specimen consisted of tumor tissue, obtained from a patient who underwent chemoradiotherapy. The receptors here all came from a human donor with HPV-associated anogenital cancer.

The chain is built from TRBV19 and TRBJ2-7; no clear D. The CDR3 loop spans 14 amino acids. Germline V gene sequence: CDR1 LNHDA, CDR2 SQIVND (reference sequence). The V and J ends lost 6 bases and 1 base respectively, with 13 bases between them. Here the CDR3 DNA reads TGTGCCAGTAGCCGATCGAGTGAGTCCTACGAGCAGTACTTC. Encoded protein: CASSRSSESYEQYF.

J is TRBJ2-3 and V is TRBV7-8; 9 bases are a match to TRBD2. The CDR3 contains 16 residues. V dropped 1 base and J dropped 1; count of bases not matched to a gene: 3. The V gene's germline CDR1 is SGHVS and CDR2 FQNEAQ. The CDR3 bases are TGTGCCAGCAGCTTAGTGATAGCGGGGGGCACAGATACGCAGTATTTT. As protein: CASSLVIAGGTDTQYF.

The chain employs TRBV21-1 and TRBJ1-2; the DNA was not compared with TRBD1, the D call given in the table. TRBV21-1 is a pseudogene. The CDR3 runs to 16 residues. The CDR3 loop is CASSKGTGVLGYGYTF. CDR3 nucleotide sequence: TGTGCCAGCAGCAAAGGTACAGGGGTGTTGGGCTATGGCTACACCTTC.

The DNA for the CDR3 is TGTGCTTCGGTCGGGGGTACGGACAATGAGCAGTTCTTC. This translates into CASVGGTDNEQFF. This chain uses TRBV7-2 with TRBJ2-1; perhaps TRBD2 as D (6 bases). Germline assignment: CDR1 SGHTA and CDR2 FQGNSA. The CDR3 loop spans 13 amino acids.

CDR3 in DNA: TGTGCCAGCAGGGGCCCGGGACTAGCCCACAATGAGCAGTTCTTC. Residues: CASRGPGLAHNEQFF. This chain uses TRBV2 with TRBJ2-1, with 9 nucleotides matching TRBD2. The CDR3 has 15 residues. V was clipped by 6 bases and J by 5 bases; unmatched bases: 8. The V gene's germline CDR1 is SNHLY and CDR2 FYNNEI. Drawing the rest from reference TRBV2 and TRBJ2-1, the complete variable domain is EPEVTQTPSHQVTQMGQEVILRCVPISNHLYFYWYRQILGQKVEFLVSFYNNEISEKSEIFDDQFSVERPDGSNFTLKIRSTKLEDSAMYFCASRGPGLAHNEQFFGPGTRLTVL.

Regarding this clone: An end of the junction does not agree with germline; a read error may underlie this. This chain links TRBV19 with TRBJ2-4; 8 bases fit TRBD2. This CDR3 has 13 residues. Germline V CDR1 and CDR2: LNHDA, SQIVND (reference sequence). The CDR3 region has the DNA TGTGCCAGTAGTATAAGAGGTAGCGGGGCACATCTATTC. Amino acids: CASSIRGSGAHLF. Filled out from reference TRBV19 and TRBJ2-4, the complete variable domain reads DGGITQSPKYLFRKEGQNVTLSCEQNLNHDAMYWYRQDPGQGLRLIYYSQIVNDFQKGDIAEGYSVSREKKESFPLTVTSAQKNPTAFYLCASSIRGSGAHLFGAGTRLSVL.

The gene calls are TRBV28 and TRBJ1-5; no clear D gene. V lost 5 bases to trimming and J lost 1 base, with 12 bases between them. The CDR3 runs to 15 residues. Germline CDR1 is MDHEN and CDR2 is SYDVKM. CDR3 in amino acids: CASSPQGPSNQPQHF. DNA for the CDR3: TGTGCCAGCAGTCCCCAAGGACCCAGCAATCAGCCCCAGCATTTT.

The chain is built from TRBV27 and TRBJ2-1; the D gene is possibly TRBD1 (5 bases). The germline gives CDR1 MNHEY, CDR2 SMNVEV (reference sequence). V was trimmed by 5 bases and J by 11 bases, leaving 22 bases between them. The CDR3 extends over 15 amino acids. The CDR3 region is CASSLGASAFGKQFF. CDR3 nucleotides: TGTGCCAGCAGTCTAGGGGCGTCGGCCTTCGGTAAGCAGTTCTTC.

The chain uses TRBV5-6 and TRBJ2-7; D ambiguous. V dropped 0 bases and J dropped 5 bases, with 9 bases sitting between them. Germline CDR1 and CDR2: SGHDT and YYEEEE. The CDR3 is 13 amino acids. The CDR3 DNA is TGTGCCAGCAGCTTGGCTACAAACCACGAGCAGTACTTC. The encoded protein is CASSLATNHEQYF.